Each of the 27 T cell receptor beta chains below was sequenced from the same sample in a study of early T cells in non-severe SARS-CoV-2 infection. Each CDR3 protein gets one entry after TCRdb re-called the 5' RACE reads with MiXCR. The table has approximately 74,000 distinct CDR3 sequences, 11% to 15% seen once. Material: whole blood. The receptors shown here come from an adult who was a healthcare worker with PCR-confirmed SARS-CoV-2 infection or an uninfected control (not recorded which).

This clonotype was seen only a few times. J is TRBJ1-3 and V is TRBV6-1, with unresolved D. Germline CDR1 is MNHNS and CDR2 is SASEGT. The length of the CDR3 is 13 residues. V was cut by 0 bases and J by 8 bases, with 8 bases left in between. CDR3 sequence reads: CASSEAGFDTIYF. The CDR3 nucleotides are TGTGCCAGCAGTGAAGCCGGGTTCGACACCATATATTTT.

This clonotype was detected only a few times. V usage is TRBV6-5 and J usage is TRBJ1-1; D might be TRBD1 (6 bases). Germline CDR1 is MNHEY and CDR2 is SVGAGI. Trimming shortened V by 6 bases and J by 8 bases, and 22 bases separated the two germline ends. CDR3 size: 15 residues. The CDR3 DNA follows: TGTGCCAGCAGCCTAGTGGGGGGGGCGCTCTCCGAAGCTTTCTTT. Protein: CASSLVGGALSEAFF.

This clonotype has only a few counts. The chain links TRBV10-3 to TRBJ1-5, with TRBD1 as a possible D gene (5 bases). V lost 3 bases and J lost 6, with 9 bases in between. Germline V lookup: CDR1 ENHRY, CDR2 SYGVKD. The CDR3 has 13 amino acids. The CDR3 here is CAISDQGRQPQHF. The CDR3, as DNA: TGTGCCATCAGTGATCAGGGACGTCAGCCCCAGCATTTT.

In regard to this clonotype: A much larger clone differs from this one at a single base, so this may be a read error. The chain joins TRBV9 to TRBJ2-7; the D is unclear. This CDR3 spans 13 amino acids. CDR1 and CDR2 (germline): SGDLS, YYNGEE. The CDR3 region has the DNA TGTGCCAGCAGCGTCCTCCCGTCCTACAAGCAGTACTTC. It yields the protein CASSVLPSYKQYF.

This clonotype was observed a handful of times. The rearrangement uses TRBV12-3 or TRBV12-4 and TRBJ1-5, with D uncertain. The CDR3 length is 13 residues. V gave up 3 bases and J gave up 6 bases, with 9 bases separating them. Written as DNA, the CDR3 is TGTGCCAGCAGTTTGGGTTCTATTCAGCCCCAGCATTTT. Translated, it gives CASSLGSIQPQHF.

This chain joins TRBV20-1 and TRBJ1-1; tentative D call: TRBD1 (5 bases). CDR1 is DFQATT and CDR2 is SNEGSKA in the germline V gene (reference sequence). This CDR3 comprises 16 residues. Trimming shortened V by 5 bases and J by 3 bases, and 22 bases separated the two germline ends. CDR3 in DNA: TGCAGTGCTTCAAACTTCTTCCGGGACGGGTACACTGAAGCTTTCTTT. Protein: CSASNFFRDGYTEAFF.

This clonotype was seen a few times. The chain recombines TRBV20-1 with TRBJ2-7; TRBD2 is a possible D gene (5 bases). The germline V gene encodes CDR1 DFQATT and CDR2 SNEGSKA (reference sequence). Trimming removed 3 bases at V and 2 bases at J, with 14 bases between. The CDR3 runs to 14 residues. CDR3 coding DNA: TGCAGTGCTAGCAGACTATTAACCACCTACGAGCAGTACTTC. This encodes CSASRLLTTYEQYF.

A few counts support this clonotype. V gene TRBV12-3 or TRBV12-4 combines with J gene TRBJ1-1; D is uncertain. V was cut by 3 bases and J by 0 bases, with 11 bases left in between. The CDR3 extends over 15 amino acids. CDR3 nucleotides: TGTGCCAGCAGTTTCGGGCCGCAGATGAACACTGAAGCTTTCTTT. Translating gives CASSFGPQMNTEAFF.

The chain employs TRBV7-2 and TRBJ2-7; 7 nucleotides line up with TRBD1. Trimming at V came to 5 bases and at J to 3 bases, leaving 7 bases not matched to a gene. Per the germline V gene, CDR1 is SGHTA and CDR2 is FQGNSA. The length of the CDR3 is 14 residues. The CDR3 DNA follows: TGTGCCAGCAGCCCCACAGGGGTAAGCTACGAGCAGTACTTC. The encoded protein is CASSPTGVSYEQYF.

This clonotype was seen only a few times. The CDR3 DNA is TGTGCCAGCAGCTTAGCCGACAGGGTCAATGAGCAGTTCTTC. This codes for CASSLADRVNEQFF. The V gene is TRBV7-9, the J gene TRBJ2-1; 7 nucleotides align to TRBD1. V lost 0 bases, J lost 6 bases, and 2 bases stayed unmatched. Per germline, CDR1 SEHNR and CDR2 FQNEAQ (reference sequence). This CDR3 has 14 residues.

The chain recombines TRBV5-1 with TRBJ2-7; weak D call: TRBD1 (5 bases). V was cut by 4 bases and J by 2 bases, with 16 bases left in between. The CDR3 is 15 residues long. Germline lookup yields CDR1 SGHRS and CDR2 YFSETQ. The CDR3 sequence is CASSPLDSTPYEQYF. The CDR3 DNA reads as TGCGCCAGCAGCCCACTCGACAGTACCCCCTACGAGCAGTACTTC. The full variable domain, completed using reference TRBV5-1 and TRBJ2-7, is KAGVTQTPRYLIKTRGQQVTLSCSPISGHRSVSWYQQTPGQGLQFLFEYFSETQRNKGNFPGRFSGRQFSNSRSEMNVSTLELGDSALYLCASSPLDSTPYEQYFGPGTRLTVT.

This clonotype was seen at least ten times. V usage is TRBV7-6 and J usage is TRBJ1-1; TRBD1 is a possible D gene (5 bases). Germline values: CDR1 SGHVS, CDR2 FNYEAQ. This CDR3 contains 14 residues. Trimming cost V 0 bases and J 8 bases, with 13 bases left between them. CDR3 nucleotides: TGTGCCAGCAGCTTAGCGCAGGGAAAGTTCGAAGCTTTCTTT. Translation: CASSLAQGKFEAFF.

This clonotype was detected ten times or more. This sequence joins TRBV7-2 and TRBJ2-5; 8 nucleotides match TRBD2. J gave up 4 bases and V 5 bases, and 6 bases lay outside the gene matches. Germline V gives CDR1 SGHTA, CDR2 FQGNSA. The CDR3 is 14 residues long. The chain's CDR3 is CASSRGLGGETQYF. CDR3 nucleotides: TGTGCCAGCAGCCGGGGACTAGGTGGAGAGACCCAGTACTTC.

This clonotype was counted a few times. The chain recombines TRBV19 with TRBJ1-4, with no clear D. The CDR3 is made up of 16 amino acids. Trimming removed 5 bases at V and 0 bases at J, with 13 bases between. The germline V gene encodes CDR1 LNHDA and CDR2 SQIVND (reference sequence). CDR3 nucleotide sequence: TGTGCCAGTAGTCCTAGGACCGCCCCAACTAATGAAAAACTGTTTTTT. It translates to CASSPRTAPTNEKLFF.

In this sample, this clonotype turned up a few times. V gene TRBV6-2 or TRBV6-3 combines with J gene TRBJ1-1, with a possible D match to TRBD1 (6 bases). Trimming took 6 bases from V and 8 from J, leaving 13 bases between them. Germline lookup yields CDR1 MNHEY and CDR2 SVGEGT. CDR3 length: 12 amino acids. CDR3 amino acids: CASRPPDREAFF. DNA for the CDR3: TGTGCCAGCAGACCCCCCGACAGGGAAGCTTTCTTT.

This clonotype turned up a few times. The rearrangement uses TRBV2 and TRBJ1-6; D is perhaps TRBD1 (6 bases). This CDR3 spans 13 amino acids. The V end lost 5 bases, the J end lost 11 bases, and 13 bases lay between the germline ends. Germline CDR1 reads SNHLY; CDR2 reads FYNNEI. CDR3 sequence (DNA): TGTGCCAGCAGTCCAGGGGCTCCCCCACCCCTCCACTTT. Residues: CASSPGAPPPLHF.

This clonotype came up a few times. The J gene is TRBJ1-1, the V gene TRBV12-5, with TRBD1 identical over 10 bases. CDR1 and CDR2 from the germline V gene are LGHNT and FRNRAP. CDR3 length: 14 residues. V lost 5 bases, J lost 4 bases, and 4 bases stayed unmatched. The CDR3 DNA sequence: TGTGCTAGTGGTCCCGGGACAGGGGTCACTGAAGCTTTCTTT. Translating it yields CASGPGTGVTEAFF.

This clonotype occurred many times. The chain has TRBV5-1 and TRBJ2-5; 8 bases fit TRBD1. Per germline, CDR1 SGHRS and CDR2 YFSETQ. CDR3 length: 16 amino acids. J was trimmed by 4 bases and V by 0 bases; bases with no gene match: 8. This CDR3 reads CASSLDGQGQSETQYF. The CDR3 coding sequence is TGCGCCAGCAGCTTGGACGGACAGGGTCAATCAGAGACCCAGTACTTC.

This clonotype was seen many times. The J gene is TRBJ1-1, the V gene TRBV24-1, with 9 positions matching TRBD1. The CDR3 loop spans 14 amino acids. CDR1 KGHDR and CDR2 SFDVKD come from the germline V gene. V lost 4 bases, J lost 10 bases, and 9 bases stayed unmatched. CDR3 in amino acids: CATSESGTGRGAFF. The CDR3 DNA follows: TGTGCCACCAGTGAGTCCGGGACAGGGCGTGGAGCTTTCTTT.

This chain joins TRBV28 and TRBJ2-1; D perhaps matches TRBD2 (5 bases). The CDR3 has 16 amino acids. Germline CDR1 reads MDHEN; CDR2 reads SYDVKM. Trimming shortened V by 6 bases and J by 0 bases, and 15 bases separated the two germline ends. The CDR3 nucleotides are TGTGCCAGCAGCCTAGCTCGGCGAAGCTCCTACAATGAGCAGTTCTTC. This encodes CASSLARRSSYNEQFF.

The chain combines TRBV6-5 with TRBJ2-7, with 7 bases lining up with TRBD1. The germline V gene has CDR1 MNHEY and CDR2 SVGAGI. The length of the CDR3 is 13 residues. J lost 2 bases, V lost 3 bases, and 1 base had no gene match. The CDR3 reads CASSYQGAYEQYF. The CDR3 region has the DNA TGTGCCAGCAGTTATCAGGGGGCCTACGAGCAGTACTTC.

This clonotype was detected a few times. The rearrangement uses TRBV7-2 and TRBJ2-5, with 7 bases lining up with TRBD2. The CDR3 is 16 residues long. Germline V gene sequence: CDR1 SGHTA, CDR2 FQGNSA. Losses at the gene ends were 1 base for V and 1 base for J; bases not matched to a gene: 6. The CDR3 loop is CASSLGRREGQETQYF. In DNA form, the CDR3 reads TGTGCCAGCAGCTTAGGTCGGAGGGAGGGCCAAGAGACCCAGTACTTC.

This clonotype was found a few times. The chain combines TRBV10-3 with TRBJ2-3, with D perhaps assigned TRBD1 or TRBD2 (6 bases each). The germline V and J ends were trimmed by 10 bases and 3 bases, with 17 bases remaining between them. CDR3 length equals 14 residues. Germline CDR1 reads ENHRY; CDR2 reads SYGVKD. CDR3 loop: CATLEGGLTDTQYF. CDR3 bases: TGTGCCACGCTAGAGGGGGGTTTAACAGATACGCAGTATTTT.

J is TRBJ2-3 and V is TRBV6-2 or TRBV6-3; D uncertain. Germline CDR1 is MNHEY and CDR2 is SVGEGT. The CDR3 spans 13 residues. Trimming left V 10 bases short and J 1 base short, with 12 bases between. The CDR3: CATGPDGTDTQYF. DNA for the CDR3: TGTGCCACCGGCCCGGACGGCACAGATACGCAGTATTTT.

This chain links TRBV6-6 with TRBJ2-5; TRBD1 agrees at 9 bases. Germline V lookup: CDR1 MNHNY, CDR2 SVGAGI (reference sequence). The CDR3 runs to 14 residues. Trimming cost V 6 bases and J 5 bases; bases outside gene matches: 7. In DNA form, the CDR3 reads TGTGCCAGCAGAGGGACAGGGACGGCGGAGACCCAGTACTTC. This translates into CASRGTGTAETQYF.

This chain links TRBV7-9 with TRBJ1-6; 9 bases fit TRBD1. Germline loops: CDR1 SEHNR, CDR2 FQNEAQ (reference sequence). The CDR3 covers 14 residues. The ends lost 5 bases at V and 7 bases at J; junction bases unmatched: 3. The DNA for the CDR3 is TGTGCCAGCAGCGGGGACAGGGAAAATTCACCCCTCCACTTT. It codes for CASSGDRENSPLHF.

About this clonotype: A much more abundant neighbour one base away suggests this may be a read error. CDR3 sequence reads: CASSPELRTDTQYF. The CDR3 coding sequence is TGTGCCAGCAGCCCCGAACTCCGCACAGATACGCAGTATTTT. The chain carries TRBV7-6 and TRBJ2-3; unclear D gene. The germline gives CDR1 SGHVS, CDR2 FNYEAQ. V shed 5 bases and J shed 1 base, with 10 bases lying between them. This CDR3 spans 14 amino acids.